Included here is one TCR beta chain sequence, with context. The specificity of this receptor is unknown. No base-level quality is on record; no much larger clone is a single base apart. The data stem from a study of T cell changes during pregnancy in multiple sclerosis (dated by TCRdb to between 2018 and 2020). In the study overall: The study examined how the T cell repertoire changed over the course of pregnancy in women with multiple sclerosis.

V has 5 bases trimmed and J has 7 bases trimmed; junction bases matching no gene number 2. The germline V gene (reference sequence) specifies SEHNR as CDR1 and FQNEAQ as CDR2. The CDR3, from cysteine to phenylalanine, totals 11 residues. Left in the record is the CDR3 DNA by itself, 33 bases read in frame from the first base. The protocol used for the library was the immunoSEQ multiplex PCR assay. TCRdb took over this immuneACCESS table, retaining in-frame rearrangements with V and J assigned. Such tables are incomplete; in checked studies, under half of the missing clones stem from an unresolved V gene, and the remainder is unexplained. Recorded for this sample are 45,000 or so clones; approximately 91% of them occurred a single time. Roughly 1.5% of the sample rests with the top ten.

The rearranged segments are TRBV7-9 and TRBJ2-7; TRBD2 aligns with 7 central bases. The receptor was isolated from a female donor with multiple sclerosis, enrolled in a pregnancy study. The sequencing sample was made of PBMCs (not recorded whether the cells were cultured). The CDR3 is CASSPGGEQYF. Here is the DNA: TGTGCCAGCAGCCCCGGGGGGGAGCAGTACTTC.